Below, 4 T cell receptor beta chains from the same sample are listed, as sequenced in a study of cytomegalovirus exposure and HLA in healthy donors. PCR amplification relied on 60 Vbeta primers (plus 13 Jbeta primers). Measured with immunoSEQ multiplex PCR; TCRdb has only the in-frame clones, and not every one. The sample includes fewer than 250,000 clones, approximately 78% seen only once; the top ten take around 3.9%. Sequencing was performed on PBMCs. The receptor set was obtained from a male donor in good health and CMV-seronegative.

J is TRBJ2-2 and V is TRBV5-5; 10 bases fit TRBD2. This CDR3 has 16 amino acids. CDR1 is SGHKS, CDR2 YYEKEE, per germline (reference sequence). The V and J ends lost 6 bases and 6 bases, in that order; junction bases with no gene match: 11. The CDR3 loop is CASNRDWGLAPGELFF. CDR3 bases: TGTGCCAGCAACCGAGACTGGGGACTAGCGCCCGGGGAGCTGTTTTTT.

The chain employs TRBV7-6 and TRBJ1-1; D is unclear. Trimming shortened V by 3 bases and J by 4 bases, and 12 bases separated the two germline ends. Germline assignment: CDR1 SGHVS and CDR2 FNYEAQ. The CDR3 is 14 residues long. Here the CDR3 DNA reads TGTGCCAGCAGCTTCATGCAGGAGGGCACTGAAGCTTTCTTT. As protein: CASSFMQEGTEAFF. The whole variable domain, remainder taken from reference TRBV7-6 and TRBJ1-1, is GAGVSQSPRYKVTKRGQDVALRCDPISGHVSLYWYRQALGQGPEFLTYFNYEAQQDKSGLPNDRFSAERPEGSISTLTIQRTEQRDSAMYRCASSFMQEGTEAFFGQGTRLTVV.

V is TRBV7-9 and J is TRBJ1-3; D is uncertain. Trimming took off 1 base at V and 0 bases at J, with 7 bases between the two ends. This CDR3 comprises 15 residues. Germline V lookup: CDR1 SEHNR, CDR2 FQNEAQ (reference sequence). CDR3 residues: CASSLERFSGNTIYF. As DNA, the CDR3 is TGTGCCAGCAGCTTAGAACGGTTCTCTGGAAACACCATATATTTT.

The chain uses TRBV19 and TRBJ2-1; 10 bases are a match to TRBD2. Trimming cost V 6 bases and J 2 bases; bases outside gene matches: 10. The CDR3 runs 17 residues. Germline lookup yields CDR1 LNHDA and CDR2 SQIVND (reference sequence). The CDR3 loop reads CASSWDGGTSAYNEQFF. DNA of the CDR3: TGTGCCAGTAGCTGGGACGGGGGGACTAGCGCCTACAATGAGCAGTTCTTC.